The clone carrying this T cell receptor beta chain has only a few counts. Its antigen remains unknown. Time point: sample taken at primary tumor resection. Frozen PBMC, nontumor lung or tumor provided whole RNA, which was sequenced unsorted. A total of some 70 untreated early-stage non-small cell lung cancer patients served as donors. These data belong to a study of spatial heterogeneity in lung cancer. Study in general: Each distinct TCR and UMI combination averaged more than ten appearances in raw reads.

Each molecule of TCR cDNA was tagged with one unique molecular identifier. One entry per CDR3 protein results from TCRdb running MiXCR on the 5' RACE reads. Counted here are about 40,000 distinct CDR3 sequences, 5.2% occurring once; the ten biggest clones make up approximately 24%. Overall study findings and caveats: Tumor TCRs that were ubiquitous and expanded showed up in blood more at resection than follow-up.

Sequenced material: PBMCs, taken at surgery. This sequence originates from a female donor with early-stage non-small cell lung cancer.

DNA of the CDR3: TGTGCCAGCAGTGAATCAGGGGTTCGTGGCTACACCTTC. This encodes CASSESGVRGYTF. The chain uses TRBV25-1 and TRBJ1-2; D might be TRBD1 (6 bases). Trimming took 1 base from V and 7 from J, leaving 10 bases between them. The germline CDR1 and CDR2 sequences are MGHDK and SYGVNS. CDR3 length equals 13 residues.